A selection of T cell receptor beta chains follows, all from one sample in a study of blood T cells in healthy people across ages. TCRdb recomputed calls from the 5' RACE reads with MiXCR, one row per CDR3 protein. The data hold 450,000 to 650,000 distinct CDR3 sequences, with more than 20% observed a single time. The same data also went into a second study, on T cells of mothers and their children.

Sequenced input: blood. Source of these receptors: a boy younger than 18 in good health. The CDR3 runs from the conserved cysteine through the conserved F or W. The D gene is left open where the match is weak. Size is omitted from some rows. Given values are once, few, many or a class for expanded clones.

TRBJ2-1	-	TRBV11-2	-	TGTGCCAGCAGTACTCTCGGGGGCCGGAATGAGCAGTTCTTC	CASSTLGGRNEQFF
TRBJ2-3	-	TRBV7-9	-	TGTGCCAGCAGCTTAGACGTAGTCTCGGATACGCAGTATTTT	CASSLDVVSDTQYF
TRBJ1-5	-	TRBV6-1	-	TGTGCCAGCAGTGCCCCGGGTAGCAATCAGCCCCAGCATTTT	CASSAPGSNQPQHF
TRBJ2-2	-	TRBV12-5	-	TGTGCTAGTGGTCCCGAACCATCATATAACACCGGGGAGCTGTTTTTT	CASGPEPSYNTGELFF
TRBJ1-1	many	TRBV28	-	TGTGCCAGCAGTTTACGGGGAGGGGTTGCTTTCTTT	CASSLRGGVAFF
TRBJ2-4	few	TRBV15	-	TGTGCCACCAGCAGAGATCTAGGTTCAGCCAAAAACATTCAGTACTTC	CATSRDLGSAKNIQYF
TRBJ1-6	-	TRBV27	-	TGTGCCAGCAGTTTCCCGCAGCTTAATTCACCCCTCCACTTT	CASSFPQLNSPLHF
TRBJ2-3	-	TRBV7-8	TRBD2	TGTGCCAGCAGCCCACAGACTAGCGGTGTAGATACGCAGTATTTT	CASSPQTSGVDTQYF
TRBJ2-7	-	TRBV9	TRBD2	TGTGCCAGCAGCGTAACCAGCGGGGGGTTGAACGAGCAGTACTTC	CASSVTSGGLNEQYF
TRBJ2-5	few	TRBV4-3	-	TGCGCCAGCAGCCAACCTAGTAACCAAGAGACCCAGTACTTC	CASSQPSNQETQYF
TRBJ2-7	few	TRBV21-1	-	TGTGCCAGTCGGGTCCCGGGGATGACGAACTTC	CASRVPGMTNF
TRBJ2-2	few	TRBV18	-	TGTGCCAGCTCGTTCGGGAGATATACCGGGGAGCTGTTTTTT	CASSFGRYTGELFF
TRBJ1-5	-	TRBV20-1	-	TGCAGTGCTAGGGGGGATCAGCCCCAGCATTTT	CSARGDQPQHF
TRBJ2-5	few	TRBV7-9	-	TGTGCCAGCAGCGAAGTCCGAGGGAAAGAGACCCAGTACTTC	CASSEVRGKETQYF
TRBJ2-7	-	TRBV15	TRBD1	TGTGCCACCAGCAGATCCCGGGACAGGGTCTACGAGCAGTACTTC	CATSRSRDRVYEQYF
TRBJ2-1	many	TRBV4-1	TRBD2	TGCGCCAGCAGCCGGCCCGGACTAGCGGGCAATGAGCAGTTCTTC	CASSRPGLAGNEQFF
TRBJ1-4	few	TRBV28	-	TGTGCCAGCAGTCTGTATCTGGGAGGTGAAAAACTGTTTTTT	CASSLYLGGEKLFF
TRBJ1-5	-	TRBV4-2	-	TGTACCAGCAGCCAAGGAAGAGGACAGCATCAGCCCCAGCATTTT	CTSSQGRGQHQPQHF
TRBJ1-2	few	TRBV28	-	TGTGCCAGCAGTTTATCAGGGAATGGCTACACCTTC	CASSLSGNGYTF
TRBJ2-7	-	TRBV27	TRBD1	TGTGCCAGCAGTTTATCGGGGACAGGTTCGTTGCAGTACTTC	CASSLSGTGSLQYF
TRBJ1-4	-	TRBV20-1	-	TGCAGTGCCAAAAAGGGGGGGACTAATGAAAAACTGTTTTTT	CSAKKGGTNEKLFF
TRBJ2-5	-	TRBV2	-	TGTGCCAGCAGTGACAACCGGGACATGGAGACCCAGTACTTC	CASSDNRDMETQYF
TRBJ2-7	many	TRBV4-1	-	TGCGCCAGCAGCCAAGAGGGCACCTACGAGCAGTACTTC	CASSQEGTYEQYF
TRBJ1-2	few	TRBV7-9	TRBD1	TGTGTCAGCAGCCCCCGGGACAGGGGGCCCAACTATGGCTACACCTTC	CVSSPRDRGPNYGYTF
TRBJ2-1	-	TRBV7-6	-	TGTGCCAGCAGCTTAAAGACACGGGACCCAGACAATGAGCAGTTCTTC	CASSLKTRDPDNEQFF
TRBJ2-1	-	TRBV6-2/TRBV6-3	-	TGTGCCAGCAGCGAGACAGGTACCTACAATGAGCAGTTCTTC	CASSETGTYNEQFF
TRBJ2-7	few	TRBV5-1	-	TGCGCCAGCAGCGTACAGGGTTTCAACGAGCAGTACTTC	CASSVQGFNEQYF
TRBJ2-1	-	TRBV9	TRBD2	TGTGCCAGCAGCGGAGTAGCGGGAGGGACAGATGAGCAGTTCTTC	CASSGVAGGTDEQFF
TRBJ2-1	-	TRBV12-3/TRBV12-4	-	TGTGCCAGCACCCCTATGAGCTACTACAATGAGCAGTTCTTC	CASTPMSYYNEQFF
TRBJ2-3	-	TRBV11-2	-	TGTGCCAGCAGCCCCGATCTAGATACGCAGTATTTT	CASSPDLDTQYF
TRBJ2-7	-	TRBV4-2	TRBD2	TGTGCCAGCAGCCAACATCCTAGCGGGAGACCCGACGAGCAGTACTTC	CASSQHPSGRPDEQYF
TRBJ1-1	few	TRBV12-5	-	TGTGCTAGTGGTTTGGTACTTTCAGGCTCCGGCACTGAAGCTTTCTTT	CASGLVLSGSGTEAFF
TRBJ2-1	-	TRBV24-1	TRBD1	TGTGCCACCAGTGAGGGGGGACAGGGCCATGAGCAGTTCTTC	CATSEGGQGHEQFF
TRBJ2-4	few	TRBV20-1	-	TGCAGTGCCCGCGGTGGAGTTCCAAAAAACATTCAGTACTTC	CSARGGVPKNIQYF
TRBJ1-4	-	TRBV10-3	-	TGTGCCATCAGTGAGCAGGGACAAGAAAAACTGTTTTTT	CAISEQGQEKLFF
TRBJ2-7	-	TRBV10-3	-	TGTGCCATCAGTCCGGGACGGGGGCCCTACGAGCAGTACTTC	CAISPGRGPYEQYF
TRBJ2-7	-	TRBV10-3	TRBD1	TGTGCCATCAGTGAGTCGGACAGGGCCTCAACCTACGAGCAGTACTTC	CAISESDRASTYEQYF
TRBJ2-6	few	TRBV7-9	-	TGTGCCAGCAGCTTTTCGACGGAGTACTCTGGGGCCAACGTCCTGACTTTC	CASSFSTEYSGANVLTF
TRBJ2-3	-	TRBV5-1	-	TGCGCCAGCACCCCCGGGACTGCGACAGATACGCAGTATTTT	CASTPGTATDTQYF
TRBJ2-5	-	TRBV20-1	-	TGCAGTGCTAGTTCCCTAGCAGGGGCGCAAGAGACCCAGTACTTC	CSASSLAGAQETQYF
TRBJ1-2	-	TRBV5-5	-	TGTGCCAGCAGCTCTGACAGGATTTTCTTCCACACCTTC	CASSSDRIFFHTF
TRBJ2-3	few	TRBV12-3/TRBV12-4	TRBD2	TGTGCCAGCGGCGGGAGTAGGCGGACAGATACGCAGTATTTT	CASGGSRRTDTQYF
TRBJ2-7	-	TRBV11-3	TRBD2	TGTGCCAGCAGCCGAGGACTAGCGGGAGACGAGCAGTACTTC	CASSRGLAGDEQYF
TRBJ2-5	-	TRBV5-6	TRBD2	TGTGCCAGCAGCTTTTATGCGGGGGTGGCCCAAGAGACCCAGTACTTC	CASSFYAGVAQETQYF
TRBJ2-4	once	TRBV28	-	TGTGCCAGCAGTTTCGACGGGGACATGAGCATTCAGTACTTC	CASSFDGDMSIQYF
TRBJ1-5	-	TRBV19	TRBD1	TGTGCCAGTAGTGTAGACAGGGCGGGACAGCCCCAGCATTTT	CASSVDRAGQPQHF
TRBJ1-1	-	TRBV5-6	-	TGTGCCAGCAGCTTTTGGAGGTTAGGGAGGACTGAAGCTTTCTTT	CASSFWRLGRTEAFF
TRBJ2-2	-	TRBV7-2	TRBD1	TGTGCCAGCAGGAAGGACAGGGGGCGCGGCGGGGAGCTGTTTTTT	CASRKDRGRGGELFF
TRBJ2-5	many	TRBV18	-	TGTGCCAGCAGCCCGTTGGGGCAAGAGACCCAGTACTTC	CASSPLGQETQYF
TRBJ2-1	-	TRBV30	TRBD2	TGTGCCTGGAGTGGGATTCGTTGGCGGGAGAATGAGCAGTTCTTC	CAWSGIRWRENEQFF
TRBJ2-1	-	TRBV5-5	TRBD2	TGTGCCAGCAGATTTCCAAGCGGGAGCGGACACAATGAGCAGTTCTTC	CASRFPSGSGHNEQFF
TRBJ1-3	few	TRBV21-1	-	TGTGCCAGCAGCAAAACCGGGGCCCGACGTCGACAGAGCTCTGGAAACACCATATATTTT	CASSKTGARRRQSSGNTIYF
TRBJ1-1	few	TRBV6-4	-	TGTGCCAGCAGTGACTTTGGGGGATCTGAAGCTTTCTTT	CASSDFGGSEAFF
TRBJ2-3	few	TRBV24-1	-	TGTGCCACCAGTGAGTGGGACTCCACAGATACGCAGTATTTT	CATSEWDSTDTQYF
TRBJ1-1	few	TRBV29-1	TRBD1	TGCAGCGCCCATTTACCGGGACAGGGGATTAATACGGCTTTCTTT	CSAHLPGQGINTAFF